This TCR beta chain is from a study of Tregs in tolerant kidney transplant recipients (dated by TCRdb to about 2019). Broadly, across the study: TCRbeta sequencing was used in the study to identify donor-specific regulatory T cells before combined kidney and bone marrow transplantation, and the identified cells were then tracked after transplant. Overall study results and their limits: The study was constrained by small patient numbers, and validation of the findings is required in larger populations and under other immunosuppression protocols. Expanding Tregs with activated donor B cells appeared to identify the most biologically relevant and donor-specific TCRbeta repertoire. Donor-specific Treg expansion exceeded global Treg expansion in tolerant patients, suggesting antigen-driven rather than nonspecific expansion. Although technical replication error seemed to be minimal, the question of biological reproducibility was not addressed directly. For some patients, the PCR primers changed as time went on, which meant samples from those patients could not be compared with one another at the nucleotide level.

From V the trimming removes 8 bases and from J it removes 0 bases, while the gene matches leave 4 bases of the junction unaccounted for. From the cysteine through the phenylalanine, the CDR3 covers 14 amino acids. The sequence is cut down to CDR3 DNA, 42 bases in frame from base 1. According to the germline V gene, CDR1 reads MDHEN and CDR2 reads SYDVKM. Explained via the paper, the time point label denotes: 6 months after combined kidney and bone marrow transplant. Transplants used related donors with nonmyeloablative bone marrow transplantation; mixed chimerism was transient in the human trials. Thawed PBMCs were FACS-sorted into unstimulated Tregs (CD4+CD25+CD127-), CD4+ non-Tregs (CD4+CD25-), CD4 cells and CD8 cells. The patients were a few recipients of combined kidney and bone marrow transplants from the ITN036ST trial, and samples were available only from these trial subjects. Healthy control blood was processed by Ficoll density gradient to PBMCs and cryopreserved; patient PBMCs were collected before and after transplant.

Genomic DNA was extracted from sorted cells with the QIAGEN DNeasy Blood and Tissue Kit for TCRbeta CDR3 sequencing. High-throughput TCRbeta CDR3 sequencing was carried out commercially through immunoSEQ, with PCR amplification with bias correction and internal controls included. The authors processed their data as follows. Unique productive TCRbeta sequences were defined by CDR3 nucleotide sequence where primers matched, and otherwise by CDR3 amino acid sequence together with Vbeta and Jbeta genes. To correct for sorting error, sequences found in more than one sorted population at a frequency ratio of 2:1 or less were discarded, and the remaining shared sequences were assigned to the population with the higher frequency. Donor-reactive sequences were defined as at least 5-fold expanded in CFSE-low cells versus unstimulated cells, with frequency of at least 0.01% in CFSE-low cells. Repertoire divergence was quantified by Jensen-Shannon divergence calculated from the top 100 TCRbeta sequences ranked by frequency. When a sample had multiple sequencing runs, each run was corrected for sorting error separately and the runs were then pooled. TCRdb re-hosts the immuneACCESS table, in-frame sequences only. Its copies lack some clones; in the studies checked, an unresolved V gene accounts for under half of them, and the cause for the rest is not known. The V and J calls and the clone size are those of that table, but D and trimming were determined from the DNA. Here the sample has tens of thousands of clones; about 90% occur a single time. 3.5% to 4% of the sample is taken by the ten largest.

Turning to this clone: What antigen it recognizes has not been identified. Base-call qualities are not available, and no considerably larger clone is one nucleotide away.

The clonotype was recovered from a human patient who received a combined kidney and bone marrow transplant. Following a transplant, a fraction of the T cells may be traceable to the graft donor. The source material was CD4+ T cells from blood (PBMCs), sampled 6 months after the transplant. The V and J segments used are TRBV28 and TRBJ2-1; 7 bases in between match TRBD1. CDR3 sequence: CASRQGGSYNEQFF. The DNA is as follows: TGTGCCAGCCGACAGGGTGGCTCCTACAATGAGCAGTTCTTC.